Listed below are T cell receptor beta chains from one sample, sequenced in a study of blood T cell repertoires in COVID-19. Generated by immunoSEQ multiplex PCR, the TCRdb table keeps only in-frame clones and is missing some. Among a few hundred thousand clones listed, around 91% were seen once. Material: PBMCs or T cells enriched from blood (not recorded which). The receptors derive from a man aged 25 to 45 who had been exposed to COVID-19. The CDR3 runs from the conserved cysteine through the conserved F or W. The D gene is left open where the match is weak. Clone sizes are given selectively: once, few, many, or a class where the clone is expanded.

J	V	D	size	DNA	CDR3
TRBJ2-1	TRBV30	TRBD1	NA	TGTGCCTGGAGTGTATGGGGGACAGGGTATGAGCAGTTCTTC	CAWSVWGTGYEQFF
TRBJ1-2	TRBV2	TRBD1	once	TGTGCCAGCAGTGAAGGGACAGGGGGCCTTTGGGGCTACACCTTC	CASSEGTGGLWGYTF
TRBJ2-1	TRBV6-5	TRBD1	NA	TGTGCCAGCAGTCCCGGGACAGGGGGTCTTGAGCAGTTCTTC	CASSPGTGGLEQFF
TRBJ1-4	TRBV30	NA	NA	TGTGCCTGGAGTGTACAAGGTGGGCAAAAACTGTTTTTT	CAWSVQGGQKLFF
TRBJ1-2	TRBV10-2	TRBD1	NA	TGCGCCAGCAGTGACCCAGGGGGGAATGGCTACACCTTC	CASSDPGGNGYTF
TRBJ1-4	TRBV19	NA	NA	TGTGCCAGTAGTATAGCCCTCTCACTGGTCGGGTATGAAAAACTGTTTTTT	CASSIALSLVGYEKLFF
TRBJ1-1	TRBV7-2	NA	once	TGTGCCAGCGCCAACACTGGTGAGGGTCGCGCTGAAGCTTTCTTT	CASANTGEGRAEAFF
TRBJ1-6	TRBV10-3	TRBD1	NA	TGTGCCATCAGTGAGTCATTAGGACAGGGTAATTCACCCCTCCACTTT	CAISESLGQGNSPLHF
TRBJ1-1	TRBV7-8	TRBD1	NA	TGTGCCAGCAGCACCGAAACAGGGGTCACTGAAGCTTTCTTT	CASSTETGVTEAFF
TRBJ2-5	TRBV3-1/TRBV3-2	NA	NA	TGTGCCAGCAGCCAAAATAATGGGGGGGAGACCCAGTACTTC	CASSQNNGGETQYF
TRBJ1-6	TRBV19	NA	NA	TGTGCCAGTAGGGGTCGGGGGGGTTCACCCCTCCACTTT	CASRGRGGSPLHF
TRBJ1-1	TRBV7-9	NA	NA	TGTGCCAGCAGCCGAGATACAGGCACTGAAGCTTTCTTT	CASSRDTGTEAFF
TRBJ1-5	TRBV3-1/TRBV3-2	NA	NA	TGTGCCAGCAGCCCGACGGGGTCCAATCAGCCCCAGCATTTT	CASSPTGSNQPQHF
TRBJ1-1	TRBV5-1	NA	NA	TGCGCCAGCAGCCCGGGACTTAGGGACACTGAAGCTTTCTTT	CASSPGLRDTEAFF
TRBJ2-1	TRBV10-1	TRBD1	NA	TGCGCCAGCAGGAGGGGACAGGCTAACTACGGTGAGCAGTTCTTC	CASRRGQANYGEQFF
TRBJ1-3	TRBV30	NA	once	TGTGCCTGGAGTGTACTCCCCGACAGCGGAAACACCATATATTTT	CAWSVLPDSGNTIYF
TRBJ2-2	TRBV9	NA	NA	TGTGCCAGCAGCGCACGTAGCGAAAGCACCGGGGAGCTGTTTTTT	CASSARSESTGELFF
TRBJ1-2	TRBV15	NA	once	TGTGCCACCAGCTGGGACTTACTTAATGGCTACACCTTC	CATSWDLLNGYTF
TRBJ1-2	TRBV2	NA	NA	TGTGCCAGCAGTGATGGACTAGGCTATGGCTACACCTTC	CASSDGLGYGYTF
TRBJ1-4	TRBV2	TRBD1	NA	TGTGCCAGCAGCAGACAGGGGGGCACTAATGAAAAACTGTTTTTT	CASSRQGGTNEKLFF
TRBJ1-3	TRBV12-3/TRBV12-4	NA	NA	TGTGCCAGCATGTTGACTTCTGGAAACACCATATATTTT	CASMLTSGNTIYF
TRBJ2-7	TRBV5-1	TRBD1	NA	TGCGCCAGCAGCTGGGGACAGTTAAGGCATTGGGTCTACGAGCAGTACTTC	CASSWGQLRHWVYEQYF
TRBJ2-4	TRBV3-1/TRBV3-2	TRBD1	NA	TGTGCCAGCAGCCTTAGGTCGGGACAGGGGAAAAACATTCAGTACTTC	CASSLRSGQGKNIQYF
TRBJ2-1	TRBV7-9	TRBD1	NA	TGTGCCAGCAGCTCCTCAGGGGGCGGGTGGGATGAGCAGTTCTTC	CASSSSGGGWDEQFF
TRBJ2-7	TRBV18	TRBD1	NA	TGTGCCAGCTCACCAATGGACAGGGTTGACGAGCAGTACTTC	CASSPMDRVDEQYF
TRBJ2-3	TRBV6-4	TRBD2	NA	TGTGCCAGCAGTAGACTAGCGGGGGGCACAGATACGCAGTATTTT	CASSRLAGGTDTQYF
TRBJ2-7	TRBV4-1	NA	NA	TGCGCCAGCAGCCAAGTTCGGGGAAATATCGAGGAGCAGTACTTC	CASSQVRGNIEEQYF
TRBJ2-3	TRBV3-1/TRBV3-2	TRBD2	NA	TGTGCCAGCAGCCTGAGGGGGACTAGCGGGGGCACAGATACGCAGTATTTT	CASSLRGTSGGTDTQYF
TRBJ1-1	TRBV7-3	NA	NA	TGTGCCAGCAGCTTAGCAGGGAACACTGAAGCTTTCTTT	CASSLAGNTEAFF
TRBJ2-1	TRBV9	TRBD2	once	TGTGCCAGCAGCGACAGGACTAGCGTAGGTGAGCAGTTCTTC	CASSDRTSVGEQFF
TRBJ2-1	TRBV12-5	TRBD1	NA	TGTGCTAGTGGTTTGCCAAACACAGGGGGCGGTGAGCAGTTCTTC	CASGLPNTGGGEQFF
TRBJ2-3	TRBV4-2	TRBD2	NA	TGTGCCAGCAGCCAAGACGGTAGCGGGGGGGGCACAGATACGCAGTATTTT	CASSQDGSGGGTDTQYF
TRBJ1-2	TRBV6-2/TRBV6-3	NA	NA	TGTGCCAGCAGTTATACGGGTCATGGCTACACCTTC	CASSYTGHGYTF